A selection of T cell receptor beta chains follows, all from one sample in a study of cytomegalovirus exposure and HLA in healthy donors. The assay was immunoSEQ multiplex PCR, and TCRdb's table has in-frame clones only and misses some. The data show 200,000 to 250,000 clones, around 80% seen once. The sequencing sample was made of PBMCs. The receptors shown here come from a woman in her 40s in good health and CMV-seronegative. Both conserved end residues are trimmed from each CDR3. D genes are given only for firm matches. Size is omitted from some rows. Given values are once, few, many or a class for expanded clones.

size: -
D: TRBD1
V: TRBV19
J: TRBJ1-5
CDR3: ASSGQGLSNQPQH

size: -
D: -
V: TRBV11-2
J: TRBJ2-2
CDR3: ASSPGGANTGELF

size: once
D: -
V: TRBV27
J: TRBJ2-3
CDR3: ASSLSPGQSTDTQY

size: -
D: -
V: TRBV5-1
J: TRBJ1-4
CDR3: ASRPEDSLRSEKLF

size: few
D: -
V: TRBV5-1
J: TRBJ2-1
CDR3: ASNWGDSPYNEQF

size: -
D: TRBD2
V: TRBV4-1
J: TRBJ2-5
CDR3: ASSQTGLAATY

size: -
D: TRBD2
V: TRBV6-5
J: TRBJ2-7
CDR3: AIRGDSDNEQY

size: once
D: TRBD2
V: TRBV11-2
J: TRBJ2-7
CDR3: ASSSWGGTSPEQY

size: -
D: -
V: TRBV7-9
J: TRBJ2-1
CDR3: ASSSPQGGSTYNEQF

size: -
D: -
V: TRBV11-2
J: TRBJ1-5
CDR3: ASSYGSNQPQH

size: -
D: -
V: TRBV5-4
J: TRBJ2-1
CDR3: ASSWTVISSYNEQF

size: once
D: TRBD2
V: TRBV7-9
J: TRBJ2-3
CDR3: ASSITTSGYDTQY

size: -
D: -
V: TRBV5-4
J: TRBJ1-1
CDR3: ASSLKRQSEAF

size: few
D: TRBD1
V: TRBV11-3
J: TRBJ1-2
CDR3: ASSPGTGFYGYT

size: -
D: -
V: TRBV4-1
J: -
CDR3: ASSQERSGQTYEQY

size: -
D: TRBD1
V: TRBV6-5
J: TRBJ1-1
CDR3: ASIRGTGGVTEAF

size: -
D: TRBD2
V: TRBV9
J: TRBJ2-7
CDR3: ASSVGGGTYEQY

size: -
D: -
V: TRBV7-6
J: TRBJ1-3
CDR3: ASSLPPGPSRGNTIY

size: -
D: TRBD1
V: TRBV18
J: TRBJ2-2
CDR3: ASSSGTGLNTGELF

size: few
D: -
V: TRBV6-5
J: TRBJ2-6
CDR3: ASSYFAGSGANVLT

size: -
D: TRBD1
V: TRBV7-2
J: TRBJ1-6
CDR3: ASSLKGANSPLH

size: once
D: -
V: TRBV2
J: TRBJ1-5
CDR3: ASSVGKSSNQPQH